The next 25 T cell receptor beta chains were all read from a single sample in a study of blood T cell repertoires in COVID-19 (dated by TCRdb to 2018 to 2021). The receptor library was made with the immunoSEQ multiplex PCR assay. This is the immuneACCESS table as TCRdb keeps it, with only in-frame sequences that have V and J called. A part of the clones is gone; compared with another copy, unresolved V genes explain less than half, and the rest is unexplained. The sample includes under 100,000 clones, with about 83% observed a single time. The top ten clones comprise approximately 8.3% of the sample. The sample taken for sequencing was peripheral blood. The receptor set was obtained from a young man with acute or convalescent COVID-19.

V usage is TRBV19 and J usage is TRBJ2-7; 12 positions agree with TRBD2. Trimming cost V 7 bases and J 2 bases; bases outside gene matches: 6. The CDR3 runs 15 residues. Germline CDR1 reads LNHDA; CDR2 reads SQIVND (reference sequence). CDR3 protein: CASNARTSGTYEQYF. The CDR3 DNA reads TGTGCCAGTAACGCTCGGACTAGCGGGACCTACGAGCAGTACTTC.

This rearrangement joins TRBV28 to TRBJ2-7; 10 nucleotides match TRBD1. Germline trimming cut 6 bases from V and 8 bases from J; bases unmatched to any gene: 10. CDR3 length: 14 amino acids. Germline lookup yields CDR1 MDHEN and CDR2 SYDVKM. The CDR3 region has the DNA TGTGCCAGCAGGGGGCCCGGACAGGGGGTTAAGCAGTACTTC. Its translation is CASRGPGQGVKQYF.

In this sample, this clone turned up once. The chain combines TRBV10-1 with TRBJ2-1, with TRBD2 matching over 11 bases. The CDR3 consists of 14 residues. Germline CDR1 and CDR2: WNHNN and SYGVQD (reference sequence). The V segment lost 5 bases and the J segment 7 bases; nucleotides outside the gene matches: 4. The CDR3 spells CASSKLAGANEQFF. Written as DNA, the CDR3 is TGCGCCAGCAGTAAACTAGCGGGAGCGAATGAGCAGTTCTTC.

J is TRBJ1-4 and V is TRBV28; D not certain. V lost 1 base and J 8 bases, leaving 11 bases between the germline ends. The germline V gene encodes CDR1 MDHEN and CDR2 SYDVKM. The CDR3 runs to 14 residues. The CDR3 reads CASSLLRPGEKLFF. CDR3 nucleotides: TGTGCCAGCAGTTTATTGAGACCCGGGGAAAAACTGTTTTTT.

The CDR3: CASSLGDRTFEAFF. The CDR3 bases are TGCGCCAGCAGCTTGGGGGACAGAACATTTGAAGCTTTCTTT. The chain couples TRBV5-1 to TRBJ1-1; TRBD1 matches at 7 bases. CDR3 size: 14 residues. V dropped 0 bases and J dropped 7; count of bases not matched to a gene: 6. Germline lookup yields CDR1 SGHRS and CDR2 YFSETQ.

The rearrangement uses TRBV6-4 and TRBJ2-7, with TRBD2 matching over 10 bases. Losses at the gene ends were 11 bases for V and 2 bases for J; bases not matched to a gene: 9. The germline CDR1 and CDR2 sequences are MRHNA and SNTAGT. This CDR3 contains 14 residues. Here the CDR3 reads CAGIGTSDPYEQYF. The DNA for the CDR3 is TGTGCCGGGATTGGGACTAGCGATCCCTACGAGCAGTACTTC.

The chain is built from TRBV10-3 and TRBJ1-5; a possible D gene is TRBD1 (6 bases). The CDR3 runs to 13 residues. In germline, CDR1 is ENHRY, CDR2 SYGVKD. The V end was cut by 8 bases, the J end by 2 bases, with 10 bases between. CDR3: CAIGGRGNQPQHF. The CDR3 DNA is TGTGCCATCGGGGGCAGGGGCAATCAGCCCCAGCATTTT.

The chain employs TRBV23-1 and TRBJ2-3; 10 nucleotides match TRBD2. TRBV23-1 is flagged as an ORF with uncertain function. V lost 9 bases and J lost 3; bases outside the gene matches: 9. The CDR3 loop spans 15 amino acids. DNA of the CDR3: TGCGCCAGTTGGAGTCTAGCGGGAGTGACAGATACGCAGTATTTT. This translates into CASWSLAGVTDTQYF.

V and J are TRBV12-3 or TRBV12-4 and TRBJ1-6; perhaps TRBD1 as D (5 bases). The V gene lost 3 bases and the J gene lost 7 bases, with 7 bases spanning the gap. The CDR3 consists of 13 residues. The CDR3 nucleotides are TGTGCCAGCAGTTTCGACAGAAATTCACCCCTCCACTTT. It specifies CASSFDRNSPLHF.

The chain recombines TRBV5-1 with TRBJ2-7, with D unclear. This CDR3 comprises 15 residues. V was cut by 0 bases and J by 0 bases, with 10 bases left in between. Germline V gives CDR1 SGHRS, CDR2 YFSETQ. The CDR3 sequence: CASSLGQKSSYEQYF. The CDR3 coding sequence is TGCGCCAGCAGCTTGGGGCAGAAAAGCTCCTACGAGCAGTACTTC.

V and J are TRBV19 and TRBJ2-7; the D gene is possibly TRBD2 (6 bases). V was cut by 3 bases and J by 2 bases, with 11 bases left in between. This CDR3 is built from 14 residues. Germline CDR1 and CDR2: LNHDA and SQIVND (reference sequence). The CDR3 is CASSIGGTAYEQYF. CDR3 sequence (DNA): TGTGCCAGTAGTATCGGCGGGACCGCCTACGAGCAGTACTTC.

The V call is TRBV23-1, the J call TRBJ2-3, with 8 bases that match TRBD1. TRBV23-1 is annotated as an ORF whose role is uncertain. The length of the CDR3 is 16 residues. The V gene end was trimmed by 3 bases and the J gene end by 2 bases; junction bases not matched to a gene: 7. For the CDR3, the DNA is TGCGCCAGCAGTCACCTCCGGGACAGGTACACAGATACGCAGTATTTT. This encodes CASSHLRDRYTDTQYF.

This clone was seen only once. This chain joins TRBV11-2 and TRBJ2-3; tentative D call: TRBD2 (6 bases). The CDR3 has 15 amino acids. CDR1 and CDR2 (germline): SGHAT, FQNNGV. Deletions cut 4 bases from V and 6 bases from J, with 17 bases between. The chain's CDR3 is CASSSFSGVRDTQYF. The CDR3 nucleotides are TGTGCCAGCAGCTCCTTTTCGGGAGTAAGGGATACGCAGTATTTT.

This clone has only a few counts. The chain carries TRBV10-2 and TRBJ1-5; 7 bases match TRBD1. Germline CDR1 is WSHSY and CDR2 is SAAADI. V lost 6 bases and J lost 4; bases outside the gene matches: 6. The CDR3 length is 14 residues. The CDR3 spells CASSWGQPNQPQHF. The CDR3 DNA reads TGCGCCAGCAGCTGGGGACAGCCTAATCAGCCCCAGCATTTT.

This clone was seen just once. The chain employs TRBV5-1 and TRBJ2-3; TRBD2 matches at 11 bases. Unmatched junction bases numbered 7, after V lost 1 base and J lost 3 bases. CDR1 and CDR2 from the germline V gene are SGHRS and YFSETQ. The CDR3 totals 17 residues. The CDR3: CASSLTIAGGATDTQYF. CDR3 sequence (DNA): TGCGCCAGCAGCTTGACCATAGCGGGAGGGGCGACAGATACGCAGTATTTT.

This chain uses TRBV30 with TRBJ2-3; 9 bases match TRBD2. Germline trimming cut 6 bases from V and 4 bases from J; bases unmatched to any gene: 17. Germline CDR1 is GTSNPN and CDR2 is SVGIG (reference sequence). The CDR3 sequence is 17 residues long. The CDR3 DNA reads as TGTGCCTGTATTGGGGCTAGCGGGGCGGTCGTCGCAGATACGCAGTATTTT. Its translation: CACIGASGAVVADTQYF.

By proportion, this clone is medium-sized. This chain joins TRBV5-1 and TRBJ2-6; D gene unclear. The V end lost 4 bases, the J end lost 0 bases, and 5 bases lay between the germline ends. In germline, CDR1 is SGHRS, CDR2 YFSETQ. CDR3 length: 14 amino acids. CDR3 bases: TGCGCCAGCAGCGCGGCCTCTGGGGCCAACGTCCTGACTTTC. Amino acid sequence: CASSAASGANVLTF.

J is TRBJ2-6 and V is TRBV6-5; D gene uncertain. The CDR3 runs to 15 residues. Trimming pared 2 bases from V and 1 base from J, leaving 6 bases between. The germline V gene encodes CDR1 MNHEY and CDR2 SVGAGI. CDR3 coding DNA: TGTGCCAGCAGTTACGGCGGATCTGGGGCCAACGTCCTGACTTTC. This translates into CASSYGGSGANVLTF.

The genes are TRBV4-1 and TRBJ2-1; no clear D gene. The CDR3 spans 16 residues. V was pared by 1 base and J by 5 bases, with 15 bases between. Germline V CDR1 and CDR2: MGHRA, YSYEKL. This CDR3 is CASSQGELERDNEQFF. CDR3 coding DNA: TGCGCCAGCAGCCAAGGTGAATTAGAACGGGACAATGAGCAGTTCTTC.

The V and J genes are TRBV10-2 and TRBJ2-1; 11 bases fit TRBD1. The V gene's germline CDR1 is WSHSY and CDR2 SAAADI. V trimming: 5 bases; J trimming: 9 bases; junction bases outside the gene matches: 12. The CDR3 is 16 residues long. This CDR3 reads CASSSRPGQGGSEQFF. The DNA for the CDR3 is TGCGCCAGCAGTTCCAGACCGGGACAGGGGGGGAGTGAGCAGTTCTTC.

The CDR3 reads CASRGSGRALGEQFF. The CDR3 coding sequence is TGTGCCAGCAGAGGTAGCGGGAGGGCCCTCGGTGAGCAGTTCTTC. The chain employs TRBV7-9 and TRBJ2-1; 11 bases line up with TRBD2. V lost 6 bases, J lost 9 bases, and 10 bases stayed unmatched. Germline V gives CDR1 SEHNR, CDR2 FQNEAQ (reference sequence). The CDR3 has 15 amino acids.

The V and J genes are TRBV27 and TRBJ2-7, with D possibly matching TRBD2 (6 bases). The CDR3 runs 14 residues. Trimming left V 5 bases short and J 7 bases short, with 18 bases between. The germline V gene encodes CDR1 MNHEY and CDR2 SMNVEV (reference sequence). The CDR3 loop is CASSKTGLYGEQYF. In DNA form, the CDR3 reads TGTGCCAGCAGTAAAACGGGACTGTATGGGGAGCAGTACTTC.

This rearrangement joins TRBV6-1 to TRBJ1-6, with 7 bases fitting TRBD1. The CDR3 length is 15 residues. The germline CDR1 and CDR2 sequences are MNHNS and SASEGT. V lost 1 base and J lost 7; bases outside the gene matches: 4. The CDR3 DNA is TGTGCCAGCAGTGAAGGACAGGGCCGAAATTCACCCCTCCACTTT. Translation: CASSEGQGRNSPLHF.

The chain links TRBV6-5 to TRBJ1-6; a weak D match, TRBD1 (5 bases). The length of the CDR3 is 15 residues. Germline V CDR1 and CDR2: MNHEY, SVGAGI. The V end was cut by 6 bases, the J end by 6 bases, with 15 bases between. The CDR3 DNA is TGTGCCAGCAGCCCCGCAAGGGGTACTAATTCACCCCTCCACTTT. This sequence encodes CASSPARGTNSPLHF.

This chain uses TRBV4-3 with TRBJ2-2; 7 positions agree with TRBD1. The CDR3 is 15 amino acids. V lost 3 bases to trimming and J lost 3 bases; unmatched junction nucleotides: 4. Germline assignment: CDR1 LGHNA and CDR2 YSLEER. The CDR3 reads CASSQGQTYTGELFF. CDR3 DNA sequence: TGCGCCAGCAGCCAGGGACAGACCTACACCGGGGAGCTGTTTTTT.